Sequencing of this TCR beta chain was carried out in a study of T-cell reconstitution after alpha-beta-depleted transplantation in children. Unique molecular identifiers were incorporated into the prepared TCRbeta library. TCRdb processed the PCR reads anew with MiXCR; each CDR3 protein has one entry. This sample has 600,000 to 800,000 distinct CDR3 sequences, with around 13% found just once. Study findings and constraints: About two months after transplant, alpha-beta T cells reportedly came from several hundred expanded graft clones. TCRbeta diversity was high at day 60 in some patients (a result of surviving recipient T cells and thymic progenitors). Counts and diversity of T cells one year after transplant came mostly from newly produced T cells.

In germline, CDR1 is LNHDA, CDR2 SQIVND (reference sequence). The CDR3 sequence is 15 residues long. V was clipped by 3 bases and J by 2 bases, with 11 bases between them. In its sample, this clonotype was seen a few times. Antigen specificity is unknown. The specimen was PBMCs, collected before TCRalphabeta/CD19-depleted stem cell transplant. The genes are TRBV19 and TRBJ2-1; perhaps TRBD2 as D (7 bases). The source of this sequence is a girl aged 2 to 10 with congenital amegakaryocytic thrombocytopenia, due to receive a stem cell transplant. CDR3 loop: CASSIGGRPYNEQFF. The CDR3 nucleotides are TGTGCCAGTAGTATCGGGGGGCGTCCCTACAATGAGCAGTTCTTC.